This entry describes one TCR beta chain. Sequenced by immunoSEQ multiplex PCR; TCRdb stores in-frame clones only, minus some. The sample has some 120,000 clones, about 93% seen once. The sample is drawn from a study of control samples from healthy donors and cancer patients. The specimen sequenced was blood. The sequence derives from a man aged 30 to 45 in good health.

Here the CDR3 DNA reads TGCGCCAGCAGCTTCTTAGGGGCTGTTTCTGGGGCCAACGTCCTGACTTTC. Translation: CASSFLGAVSGANVLTF. This chain uses TRBV5-1 with TRBJ2-6, with D perhaps matching TRBD1 (5 bases). This CDR3 is built from 17 residues. V was trimmed by 2 bases and J by 1 base, leaving 13 bases between them. The germline V gene encodes CDR1 SGHRS and CDR2 YFSETQ.